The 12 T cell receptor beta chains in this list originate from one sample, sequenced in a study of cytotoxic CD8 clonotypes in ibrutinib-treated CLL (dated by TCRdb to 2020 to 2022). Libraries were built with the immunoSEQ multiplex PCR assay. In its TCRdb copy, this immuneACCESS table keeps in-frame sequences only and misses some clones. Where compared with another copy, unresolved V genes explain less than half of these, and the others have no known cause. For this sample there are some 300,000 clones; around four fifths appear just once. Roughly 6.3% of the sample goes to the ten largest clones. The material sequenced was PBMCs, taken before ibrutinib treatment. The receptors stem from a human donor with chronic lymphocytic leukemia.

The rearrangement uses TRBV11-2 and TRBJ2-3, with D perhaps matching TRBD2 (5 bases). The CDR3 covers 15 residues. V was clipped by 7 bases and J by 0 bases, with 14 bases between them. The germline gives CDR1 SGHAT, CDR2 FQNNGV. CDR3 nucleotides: TGTGCCAGCAATGAGCGGCGGGTTAGCACAGATACGCAGTATTTT. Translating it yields CASNERRVSTDTQYF.

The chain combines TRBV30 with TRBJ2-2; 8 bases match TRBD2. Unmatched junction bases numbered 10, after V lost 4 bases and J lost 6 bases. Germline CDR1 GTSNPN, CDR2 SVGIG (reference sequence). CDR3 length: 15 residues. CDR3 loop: CAWKTGGLRPGELFF. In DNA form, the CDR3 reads TGTGCCTGGAAGACGGGAGGGCTAAGGCCCGGGGAGCTGTTTTTT.

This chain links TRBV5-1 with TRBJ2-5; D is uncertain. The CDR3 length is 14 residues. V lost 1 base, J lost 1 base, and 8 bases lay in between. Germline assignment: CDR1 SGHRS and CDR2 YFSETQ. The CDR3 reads CASSLYAAQETQYF. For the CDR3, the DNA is TGCGCCAGCAGCTTGTATGCAGCCCAAGAGACCCAGTACTTC.

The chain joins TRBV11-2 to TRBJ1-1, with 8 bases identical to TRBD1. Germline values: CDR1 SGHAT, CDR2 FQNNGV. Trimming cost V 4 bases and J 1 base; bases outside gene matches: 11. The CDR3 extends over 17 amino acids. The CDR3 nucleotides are TGTGCCAGCAGCTCCCACCGTGGACAGGGTGGGAACACTGAAGCTTTCTTT. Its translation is CASSSHRGQGGNTEAFF.

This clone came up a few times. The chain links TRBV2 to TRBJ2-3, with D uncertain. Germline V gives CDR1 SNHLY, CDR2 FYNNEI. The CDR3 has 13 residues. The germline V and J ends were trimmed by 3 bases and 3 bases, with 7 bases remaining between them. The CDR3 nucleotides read TGTGCCAGCAGTGACGGTAGTACAGATACGCAGTATTTT. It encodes CASSDGSTDTQYF. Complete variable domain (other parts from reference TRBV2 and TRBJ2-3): EPEVTQTPSHQVTQMGQEVILRCVPISNHLYFYWYRQILGQKVEFLVSFYNNEISEKSEIFDDQFSVERPDGSNFTLKIRSTKLEDSAMYFCASSDGSTDTQYFGPGTRLTVL.

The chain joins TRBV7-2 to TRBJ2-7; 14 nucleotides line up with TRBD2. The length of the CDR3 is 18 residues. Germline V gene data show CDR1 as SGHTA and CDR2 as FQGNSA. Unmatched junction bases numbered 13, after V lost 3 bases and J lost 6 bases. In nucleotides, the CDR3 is TGTGCCAGCAGCTTTCGACTAGCGGGAGGGGGATATAGGTCCGAGCAGTACTTC. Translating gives CASSFRLAGGGYRSEQYF.

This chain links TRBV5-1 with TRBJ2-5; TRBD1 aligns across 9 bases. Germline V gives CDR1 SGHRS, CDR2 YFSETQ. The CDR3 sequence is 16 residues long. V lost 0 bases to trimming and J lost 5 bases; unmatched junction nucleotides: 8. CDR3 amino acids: CASSLGDRADGETQYF. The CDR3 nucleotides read TGCGCCAGCAGCTTGGGGGACAGGGCGGATGGTGAGACCCAGTACTTC.

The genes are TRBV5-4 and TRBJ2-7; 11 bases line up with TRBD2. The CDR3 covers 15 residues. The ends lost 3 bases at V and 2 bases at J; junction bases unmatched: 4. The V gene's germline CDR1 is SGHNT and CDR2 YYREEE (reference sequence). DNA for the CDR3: TGTGCCAGCAGCTGGATAGCGGGAGGGCCCTACGAGCAGTACTTC. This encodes CASSWIAGGPYEQYF.

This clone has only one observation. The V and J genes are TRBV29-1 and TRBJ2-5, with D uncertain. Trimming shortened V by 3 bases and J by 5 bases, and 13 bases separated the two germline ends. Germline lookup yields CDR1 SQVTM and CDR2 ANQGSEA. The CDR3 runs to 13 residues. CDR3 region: CSVEYSPLETQYF. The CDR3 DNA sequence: TGCAGCGTTGAGTACAGTCCCCTTGAGACCCAGTACTTC.

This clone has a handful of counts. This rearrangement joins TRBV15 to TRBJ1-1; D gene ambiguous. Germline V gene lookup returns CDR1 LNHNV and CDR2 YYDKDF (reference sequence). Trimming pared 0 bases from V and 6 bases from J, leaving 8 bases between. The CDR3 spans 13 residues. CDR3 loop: CATSRDFIAEAFF. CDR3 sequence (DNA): TGTGCCACCAGCAGAGATTTTATTGCTGAAGCTTTCTTT.

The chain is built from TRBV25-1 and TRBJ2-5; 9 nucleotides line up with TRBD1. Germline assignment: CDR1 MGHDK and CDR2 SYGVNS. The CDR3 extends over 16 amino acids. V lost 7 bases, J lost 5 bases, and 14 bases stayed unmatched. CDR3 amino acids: CASISRQGETGETQYF. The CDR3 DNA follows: TGTGCCAGCATTTCCCGACAGGGGGAAACTGGGGAGACCCAGTACTTC.

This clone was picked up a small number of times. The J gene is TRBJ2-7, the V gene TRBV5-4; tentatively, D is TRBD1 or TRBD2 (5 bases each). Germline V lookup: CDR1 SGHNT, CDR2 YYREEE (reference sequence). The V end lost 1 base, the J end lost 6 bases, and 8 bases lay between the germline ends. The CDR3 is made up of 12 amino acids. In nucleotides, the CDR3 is TGTGCCAGCAGCTTGCCCGGGACCGAGCAGTACTTC. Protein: CASSLPGTEQYF.